These T cell receptor beta chains were read from a single sample in a study of graft-versus-host responses after intestinal transplantation. Measured with immunoSEQ multiplex PCR; TCRdb has only the in-frame clones, and not every one. The table shows over 100,000 clones, with 85% to 95% occurring only once. No antigen has been identified for these receptors. Sample: unstimulated CD8+ T cells sorted from spleen or lymph node cells, taken before intestinal transplant. The origin of the receptors is a human donor who received an intestinal transplant. Each CDR3 is given without its conserved first and last residue. Clone sizes are given selectively: once, few, many, or a class where the clone is expanded.

j_call	v_call	clone_size	cdr3_aa
TRBJ2-1	TRBV28	NA	ASSLGSNEQF
TRBJ2-7	TRBV5-1	NA	ASSLGHYSYEQY
TRBJ1-1	TRBV6-5	NA	ASSYSKGGLNTEAF
TRBJ2-1	TRBV4-1	NA	ASSHPREGDEQF
TRBJ2-3	TRBV30	once	AWNGGRTTDTQY
TRBJ2-5	TRBV7-2	NA	ASSLGPRETQY
TRBJ1-1	TRBV5-3	few	ASSLRGNEAF
TRBJ2-3	TRBV4-1	NA	ASSQPGAGGPDTQY
TRBJ1-2	TRBV28	NA	ASSLGNYGYT
TRBJ2-7	TRBV2	NA	ASSERSYPGSGGYEQY
TRBJ1-1	TRBV28	NA	ASSFEGAVNAF
TRBJ2-7	TRBV6-1	NA	ASGGTGTYYEQY
TRBJ2-1	TRBV28	NA	ASSLFSAGAYNEQF
TRBJ2-7	TRBV9	NA	ASSVDGGYEQY
TRBJ2-2	TRBV10-1	NA	ASSGVSSGTGELF
TRBJ2-3	TRBV9	NA	ASSVRFGAGVPQDTQY
TRBJ2-7	TRBV6-1	NA	ASTTSGREYEQY
TRBJ2-5	TRBV27	NA	ASSLSPGQYGETQY
TRBJ2-6	TRBV9	NA	ASSGGGSGANVLT
TRBJ1-1	TRBV4-2	NA	ASSQPDSGTEAF